Listed below are T cell receptor beta chains from one sample, sequenced in a study of CD8+CD57+ T cells in acquired aplastic anemia. TCRdb re-called the reads through MiXCR, storing one row per CDR3 protein. This sample has fewer than 250,000 distinct CDR3 sequences, with roughly half found just once. The specimen sequenced was sorted CD4+, CD8+, or CD8+CD57+ T cells (not recorded which) from PBMCs. These receptors were taken from a human donor in good health, serving as a control. Both conserved end residues are part of each CDR3. Fields, in order: V gene, J gene, CDR3 protein.

V gene: TRBV10-3; J gene: TRBJ1-6; CDR3 protein: CAISEDGTGINSPLHF
V gene: TRBV20-1; J gene: TRBJ2-4; CDR3 protein: CSAREVAKNIQYF
V gene: TRBV29-1; J gene: TRBJ1-2; CDR3 protein: CSVESPDDRGEYGYTF
V gene: TRBV2; J gene: TRBJ1-6; CDR3 protein: CASTGTGNSPLHF
V gene: TRBV3-1; J gene: TRBJ1-4; CDR3 protein: CASSHLSQGGEKLFF
V gene: TRBV19; J gene: TRBJ1-2; CDR3 protein: CASTPGQIALYGYTF
V gene: TRBV7-3; J gene: TRBJ2-7; CDR3 protein: CASSISGGSYEQYF
V gene: TRBV6-2/TRBV6-3; J gene: TRBJ2-5; CDR3 protein: CASSYQVSAGNQETQYF
V gene: TRBV7-9; J gene: TRBJ2-3; CDR3 protein: CASSLPQRSTDTQYF
V gene: TRBV12-3/TRBV12-4; J gene: TRBJ2-4; CDR3 protein: CASSLDGGRDIQYF
V gene: TRBV9; J gene: TRBJ1-5; CDR3 protein: CASSVGQGGNQPQHF
V gene: TRBV24-1; J gene: TRBJ1-4; CDR3 protein: CATSDGAGYGELFF
V gene: TRBV29-1; J gene: TRBJ1-3; CDR3 protein: CSVVFGNAIYF
V gene: TRBV15; J gene: TRBJ2-3; CDR3 protein: CATSVSGGPTDTQYF
V gene: TRBV9; J gene: TRBJ1-5; CDR3 protein: CASSADGQGGQPQHF
V gene: TRBV5-1; J gene: TRBJ2-7; CDR3 protein: CASRPRGDAGASYEQYF
V gene: TRBV10-3; J gene: TRBJ1-5; CDR3 protein: CAIRSESNQPQHF
V gene: TRBV2; J gene: TRBJ1-2; CDR3 protein: CASRGQGLDEQYYGYTF
V gene: TRBV9; J gene: TRBJ2-3; CDR3 protein: CASSAQDGPFSTDTQYF
V gene: TRBV7-9; J gene: -; CDR3 protein: CASQMGQGDNEQYF
V gene: TRBV6-1; J gene: TRBJ1-2; CDR3 protein: CASSASGGNGYTF
V gene: TRBV6-5; J gene: TRBJ2-7; CDR3 protein: CASSYSTRF
V gene: TRBV18; J gene: TRBJ1-2; CDR3 protein: CASSPSDSASIYGYTF
V gene: TRBV2; J gene: TRBJ1-6; CDR3 protein: CASTETEHGSPLHF
V gene: TRBV10-3; J gene: TRBJ2-3; CDR3 protein: CAISDQRETDTQYF
V gene: TRBV24-1; J gene: TRBJ1-1; CDR3 protein: CATSFGNTEAFF
V gene: TRBV6-2/TRBV6-3; J gene: TRBJ1-3; CDR3 protein: CASGRVGNTIYF
V gene: TRBV5-8; J gene: TRBJ2-5; CDR3 protein: CASSLSGTSGGQETQYF
V gene: TRBV12-3/TRBV12-4; J gene: TRBJ2-2; CDR3 protein: CASTYGRLEKNTGELFF
V gene: TRBV19; J gene: TRBJ2-7; CDR3 protein: CASATGEGYEQYF
V gene: TRBV29-1; J gene: TRBJ2-2; CDR3 protein: CSVARQGYTGELFF
V gene: TRBV20-1; J gene: TRBJ2-5; CDR3 protein: CSARQYQETQYF
V gene: TRBV10-1; J gene: TRBJ2-5; CDR3 protein: CASSGALDQETQYF
V gene: TRBV9; J gene: TRBJ1-3; CDR3 protein: CASSPAGLSGNTIYF
V gene: TRBV2; J gene: TRBJ2-2; CDR3 protein: CATTPGTSGGSGELFF
V gene: TRBV9; J gene: TRBJ2-7; CDR3 protein: CASSKVEGARYEQYF